These T cell receptor beta chains were read from a single sample in a study of T cell repertoires in cytomegalovirus infection. One entry per CDR3 protein results from TCRdb running MiXCR on the reads. The table lists 740,000 or so distinct CDR3 sequences, roughly a third of them singletons. The sequenced material came from PBMCs. The source of these receptors is a human donor in good health (CMV status not recorded). Some clones in this sample may be carry-over from other donors' samples. Both conserved end residues are part of each CDR3. The D gene is left open where the match is weak. Size values are once, few and many counts, or a class for expanded clones, and some rows have none.

d_gene: NA
v_gene: TRBV6-6
j_gene: TRBJ2-1
abundance: NA
CDR3aa: CASNYRGGILNEQFF
CDR3nt: TGTGCCAGCAATTACAGGGGAGGGATCCTCAATGAGCAGTTCTTC

d_gene: NA
v_gene: TRBV28
j_gene: TRBJ2-1
abundance: NA
CDR3aa: CASSLDSLFASYNEQFF
CDR3nt: TGTGCCAGCAGTCTGGACAGCCTGTTTGCTTCCTACAATGAGCAGTTCTTC

d_gene: NA
v_gene: TRBV7-4
j_gene: TRBJ1-6
abundance: NA
CDR3aa: CASSPGHHNSPLHF
CDR3nt: TGTGCCAGCAGTCCGGGACATCATAATTCACCCCTCCACTTT

d_gene: TRBD2
v_gene: TRBV6-1
j_gene: TRBJ2-5
abundance: NA
CDR3aa: CASSEDSEVAGAGETQYF
CDR3nt: TGTGCCAGCAGTGAAGACTCGGAAGTTGCGGGAGCCGGGGAGACCCAGTACTTC

d_gene: NA
v_gene: TRBV14
j_gene: TRBJ2-7
abundance: NA
CDR3aa: CASSQAGGLAYEQYF
CDR3nt: TGTGCCAGCAGCCAAGCTGGGGGGCTAGCGTACGAGCAGTACTTC

d_gene: NA
v_gene: TRBV12-3/TRBV12-4
j_gene: TRBJ1-6
abundance: NA
CDR3aa: CASSLVGQPGSNSPLHF
CDR3nt: TGTGCCAGCAGTTTGGTAGGGCAACCAGGATCTAATTCACCCCTCCACTTT

d_gene: NA
v_gene: TRBV12-3/TRBV12-4
j_gene: TRBJ1-2
abundance: NA
CDR3aa: CASGLRVNYGYTF
CDR3nt: TGTGCCAGCGGACTCAGGGTTAACTATGGCTACACCTTC

d_gene: NA
v_gene: TRBV7-6
j_gene: TRBJ1-4
abundance: few
CDR3aa: CASSLQVLGGANEKLFF
CDR3nt: TGTGCCAGCAGCTTACAGGTTTTGGGGGGTGCCAATGAAAAACTGTTTTTT

d_gene: NA
v_gene: TRBV7-9
j_gene: TRBJ1-1
abundance: NA
CDR3aa: CASSGGGAMNTEAFF
CDR3nt: TGTGCCAGCAGCGGGGGGGGGGCCATGAACACTGAAGCTTTCTTT

d_gene: NA
v_gene: TRBV28
j_gene: TRBJ1-5
abundance: few
CDR3aa: CASSLFEGSNQPQHF
CDR3nt: TGTGCCAGCAGTTTGTTTGAGGGGAGCAATCAGCCCCAGCATTTT

d_gene: NA
v_gene: TRBV20-1
j_gene: TRBJ2-7
abundance: NA
CDR3aa: CSARAGGQYEQYF
CDR3nt: TGCAGTGCTAGAGCAGGAGGGCAATACGAGCAGTACTTC

d_gene: TRBD2
v_gene: TRBV3-1
j_gene: TRBJ2-1
abundance: few
CDR3aa: CASSQEHTSDEQFF
CDR3nt: TGTGCCAGCAGCCAAGAACATACTAGCGATGAGCAGTTCTTC

d_gene: TRBD1
v_gene: TRBV5-3
j_gene: TRBJ1-6
abundance: NA
CDR3aa: CASSPGQKNSPLHF
CDR3nt: TGTGCCAGCAGCCCGGGACAGAAGAATTCACCCCTCCACTTT

d_gene: NA
v_gene: TRBV5-6
j_gene: TRBJ2-2
abundance: few
CDR3aa: CASSLDSSTGELFF
CDR3nt: TGTGCCAGCAGCTTAGACAGCAGTACCGGGGAGCTGTTTTTT

d_gene: NA
v_gene: TRBV18
j_gene: TRBJ1-1
abundance: NA
CDR3aa: CASAPASNTEAFF
CDR3nt: TGTGCCAGCGCCCCGGCCTCGAACACTGAAGCTTTCTTT

d_gene: NA
v_gene: TRBV6-5
j_gene: TRBJ2-5
abundance: NA
CDR3aa: CASSYGGARETQYF
CDR3nt: TGTGCCAGCAGTTACGGGGGGGCGCGTGAGACCCAGTACTTC

d_gene: TRBD2
v_gene: TRBV24-1
j_gene: TRBJ2-3
abundance: NA
CDR3aa: CATSDAGEDTQYF
CDR3nt: TGTGCCACCAGTGATGCGGGGGAGGATACGCAGTATTTT

d_gene: NA
v_gene: TRBV10-3
j_gene: TRBJ2-6
abundance: NA
CDR3aa: CAISRHEQGSGANVLTF
CDR3nt: TGTGCCATCAGTCGGCACGAGCAGGGATCCGGGGCCAACGTCCTGACTTTC

d_gene: NA
v_gene: TRBV7-2
j_gene: TRBJ2-1
abundance: many
CDR3aa: CASSSTRVSYNEQFF
CDR3nt: TGTGCCAGCAGCTCTACTAGGGTCTCCTACAATGAGCAGTTCTTC

d_gene: NA
v_gene: TRBV5-6
j_gene: TRBJ2-2
abundance: NA
CDR3aa: CASRKQGANTGELFF
CDR3nt: TGTGCCAGCAGGAAACAGGGAGCGAACACCGGGGAGCTGTTTTTT

d_gene: NA
v_gene: TRBV12-3/TRBV12-4
j_gene: TRBJ1-1
abundance: NA
CDR3aa: CASTGLGTEAFF
CDR3nt: TGTGCCAGCACGGGGTTGGGCACTGAAGCTTTCTTT

d_gene: NA
v_gene: TRBV4-1
j_gene: TRBJ1-3
abundance: NA
CDR3aa: CASSQDRQVSGNTIYF
CDR3nt: TGCGCCAGCAGCCAAGATCGACAGGTCTCTGGAAACACCATATATTTT

d_gene: NA
v_gene: TRBV7-3
j_gene: TRBJ1-1
abundance: NA
CDR3aa: CASSLTVGENTEAFF
CDR3nt: TGTGCCAGCAGCTTAACCGTCGGAGAGAACACTGAAGCTTTCTTT

d_gene: NA
v_gene: TRBV28
j_gene: TRBJ1-1
abundance: NA
CDR3aa: CASSLNSEIRAFF
CDR3nt: TGTGCCAGCAGTTTGAACAGTGAGATTCGAGCTTTCTTT

d_gene: TRBD1
v_gene: TRBV6-1
j_gene: TRBJ1-6
abundance: NA
CDR3aa: CASRPPGGSDSPLHF
CDR3nt: TGTGCCAGCAGACCTCCAGGGGGCAGCGATTCACCCCTCCACTTT

d_gene: NA
v_gene: TRBV12-3/TRBV12-4
j_gene: TRBJ1-5
abundance: NA
CDR3aa: CASSLAGHYSNQPQHF
CDR3nt: TGTGCCAGCAGTTTAGCGGGACACTATAGCAATCAGCCCCAGCATTTT

d_gene: NA
v_gene: TRBV7-2
j_gene: TRBJ2-7
abundance: many
CDR3aa: CASSFSRQPYYEQYF
CDR3nt: TGTGCCAGCAGCTTTTCCCGGCAGCCATACTACGAGCAGTACTTC

d_gene: TRBD2
v_gene: TRBV5-4
j_gene: TRBJ2-5
abundance: NA
CDR3aa: CASSSASGYETQYF
CDR3nt: TGTGCCAGCAGCTCGGCTAGCGGATATGAGACCCAGTACTTC

d_gene: NA
v_gene: TRBV28
j_gene: TRBJ1-2
abundance: NA
CDR3aa: CASSNRIPRQIPNYGYTF
CDR3nt: TGTGCCAGCAGTAACCGCATACCGAGACAAATTCCTAACTATGGCTACACCTTC

d_gene: TRBD2
v_gene: TRBV2
j_gene: TRBJ2-1
abundance: NA
CDR3aa: CASSEEGLGGNEQFF
CDR3nt: TGTGCCAGCAGTGAAGAGGGACTAGGGGGCAATGAGCAGTTCTTC

d_gene: TRBD2
v_gene: TRBV27
j_gene: TRBJ2-1
abundance: once
CDR3aa: CASSPREGRANEQFF
CDR3nt: TGTGCCAGCAGTCCGCGGGAGGGCCGGGCCAATGAGCAGTTCTTC

d_gene: NA
v_gene: TRBV6-8
j_gene: TRBJ2-1
abundance: NA
CDR3aa: CASSYWDGEQFF
CDR3nt: TGTGCCAGCAGTTACTGGGACGGTGAGCAGTTCTTC

d_gene: NA
v_gene: TRBV7-9
j_gene: TRBJ2-7
abundance: few
CDR3aa: CASSLEVGSLGEQYF
CDR3nt: TGTGCCAGCAGCTTAGAGGTAGGATCCTTGGGCGAGCAGTACTTC

d_gene: TRBD2
v_gene: TRBV7-2
j_gene: TRBJ2-1
abundance: many
CDR3aa: CASSLVSSGTYNEQFF
CDR3nt: TGTGCCAGCAGCTTAGTTTCTAGCGGAACCTACAATGAGCAGTTCTTC

d_gene: NA
v_gene: TRBV28
j_gene: TRBJ2-7
abundance: few
CDR3aa: CASSGVGYEQYF
CDR3nt: TGTGCCAGCAGCGGGGTTGGCTACGAGCAGTACTTC

d_gene: NA
v_gene: TRBV6-6
j_gene: TRBJ1-2
abundance: NA
CDR3aa: CASSERLGYTF
CDR3nt: TGTGCCAGCAGTGAGAGGTTGGGCTACACCTTC

d_gene: NA
v_gene: TRBV28
j_gene: TRBJ1-2
abundance: many
CDR3aa: CASSFHYTMRVRLVVGYTF
CDR3nt: TGTGCCAGCAGTTTTCACTACACCATGAGGGTGAGGCTAGTGGTTGGCTACACCTTC

d_gene: NA
v_gene: TRBV7-8
j_gene: TRBJ1-3
abundance: NA
CDR3aa: CASTPGGLRNTIYF
CDR3nt: TGTGCCAGCACTCCCGGGGGACTGAGAAACACCATATATTTT